A selection of T cell receptor beta chains follows, all from one sample in a study of monozygotic twins with inflammatory bowel disease. From its re-call of the 5' RACE reads, TCRdb lists each CDR3 protein once, without DNA. The listing contains fewer than 550,000 distinct CDR3 sequences. The sample was blood. These receptors came from a human donor with ulcerative colitis or Crohn's disease, or a healthy co-twin of an affected twin (not recorded which). Both conserved end residues are part of each CDR3. Fields, in order: V gene, J gene, CDR3 protein.

V: TRBV20-1; J: TRBJ2-3; CDR3: CSAPGFSTDTQYF
V: TRBV20-1; J: TRBJ1-2; CDR3: CSAFGQTENYGYTF
V: TRBV7-8; J: TRBJ2-1; CDR3: CASSLERDEQFF
V: TRBV13; J: TRBJ2-1; CDR3: CASSLKRAFSYNEQFF
V: TRBV21-1; J: TRBJ2-5; CDR3: CASSIRLAGDQETQYF
V: TRBV5-1; J: TRBJ2-7; CDR3: CASSLVVWGYEQYF
V: TRBV6-1; J: TRBJ2-5; CDR3: CASSEEIRGPATQETQYF
V: TRBV5-1; J: TRBJ2-7; CDR3: CASSLYSSGKYEQYF
V: TRBV5-8; J: TRBJ2-2; CDR3: CASSLDATSTGELFF
V: TRBV12-5; J: TRBJ1-1; CDR3: CASAKFIGNTEAFF
V: TRBV20-1; J: TRBJ1-1; CDR3: CSAPFTTGAAFF
V: TRBV6-1; J: TRBJ2-5; CDR3: CASSPGQSKSTQYF
V: TRBV7-9; J: TRBJ2-7; CDR3: CASSLASSSYEQYF
V: TRBV20-1; J: TRBJ2-4; CDR3: CSASSVGDIQYF
V: TRBV28; J: TRBJ1-2; CDR3: CASSLGPGAPGVSRYGYTF
V: TRBV19; J: TRBJ1-4; CDR3: CASSILRGEKLFF
V: TRBV5-6; J: TRBJ1-5; CDR3: CASSFSDGLNQPQHF
V: TRBV20-1; J: TRBJ2-6; CDR3: CSVPAGSGANVLTF